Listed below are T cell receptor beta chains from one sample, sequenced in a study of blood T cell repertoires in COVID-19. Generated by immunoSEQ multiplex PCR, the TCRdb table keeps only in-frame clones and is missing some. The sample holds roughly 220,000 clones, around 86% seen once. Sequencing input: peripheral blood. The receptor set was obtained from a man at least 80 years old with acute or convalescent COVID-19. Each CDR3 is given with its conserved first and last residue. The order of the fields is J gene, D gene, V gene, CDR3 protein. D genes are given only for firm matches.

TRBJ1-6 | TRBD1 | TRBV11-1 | CASSGPQGAGNSPLHF
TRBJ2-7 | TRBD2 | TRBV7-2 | CASSLAGGTSGYEQYF
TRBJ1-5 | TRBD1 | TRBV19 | CASSRDSLIRSNQPQHF
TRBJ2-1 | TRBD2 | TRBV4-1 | CASSQPGTSGYNEQFF
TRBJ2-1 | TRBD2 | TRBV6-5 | CASIPGTSGPAQFF
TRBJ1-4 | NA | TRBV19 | CASSSSGGTNEKLFF
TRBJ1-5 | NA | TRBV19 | CASSIVAVTSNQPQHF
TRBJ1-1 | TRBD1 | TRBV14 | CASSQQQGITEAFF
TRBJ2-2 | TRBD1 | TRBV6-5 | CASRAGTGGDGELFF
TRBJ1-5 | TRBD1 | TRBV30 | CAWSGGQGGQPQHF
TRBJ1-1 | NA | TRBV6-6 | CASSYPTPQERAFF
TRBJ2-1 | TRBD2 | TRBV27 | CASSSRPPLAGVGEQFF
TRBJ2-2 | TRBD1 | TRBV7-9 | CASSPGQGFGELFF
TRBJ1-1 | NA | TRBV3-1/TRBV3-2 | CASSPLPGVSNTEAFF
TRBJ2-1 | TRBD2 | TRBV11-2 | CASSLGGGLGYNEQFF
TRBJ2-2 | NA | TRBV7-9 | CASSWITGTWELFF
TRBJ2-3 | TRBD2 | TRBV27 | CASSPPGLAGVTDTQYF
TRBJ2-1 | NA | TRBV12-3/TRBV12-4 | CASGQRYNEQFF
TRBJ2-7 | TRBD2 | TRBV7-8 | CASSPSGRGGSSYEQYF
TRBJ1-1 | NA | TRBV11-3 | CASRSIGHPEAFF
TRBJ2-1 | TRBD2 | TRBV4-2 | CASSQEARTSGRNEQFF
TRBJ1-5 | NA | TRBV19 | CASSQDFLPQHF
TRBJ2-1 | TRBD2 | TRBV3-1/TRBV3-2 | CASSSTAGRHNEQFF
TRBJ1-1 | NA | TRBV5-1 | CASSLVAGGGTEAFF
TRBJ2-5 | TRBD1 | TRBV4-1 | CASSQGQGNVETQYF
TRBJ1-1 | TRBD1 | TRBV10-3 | CAISPDRVMNTEAFF
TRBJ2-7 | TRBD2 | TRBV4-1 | CASSPPAGSSPYEQYF
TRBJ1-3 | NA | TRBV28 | CASSAVNTIYF
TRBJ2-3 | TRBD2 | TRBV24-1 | CATSDLGLAGSTDTQYF
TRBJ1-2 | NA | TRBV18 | CASSPLGTAEGYTF
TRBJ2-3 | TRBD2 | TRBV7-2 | CASSPSSLAGPGDTQYF
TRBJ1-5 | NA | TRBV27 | CASSKQGGGNQPQHF
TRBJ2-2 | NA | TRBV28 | CASSLTGVNTGELFF
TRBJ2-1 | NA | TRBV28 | CASSFTSFYNEQFF
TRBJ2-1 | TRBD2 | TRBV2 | CASRGRTSGFTYNEQFF
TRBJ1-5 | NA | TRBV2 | CASSELSNQPQHF
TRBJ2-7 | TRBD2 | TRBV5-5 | CASSLTGTTYEQYF
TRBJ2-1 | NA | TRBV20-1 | CSASRGDTGQFF
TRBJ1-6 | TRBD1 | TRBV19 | CASKEQGTYNSPLHF
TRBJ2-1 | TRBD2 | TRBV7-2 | CASSLTGGPNEQFF
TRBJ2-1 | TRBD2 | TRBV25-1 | CASSGISGRAYNEQFF
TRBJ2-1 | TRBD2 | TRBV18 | CASSPPTGTSGTYNEQFF
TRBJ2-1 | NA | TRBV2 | CASSDIYNEQFF
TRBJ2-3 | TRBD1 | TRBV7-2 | CASSRKKTGTGETDTQYF
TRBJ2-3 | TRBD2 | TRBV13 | CASSRSGRNADTQYF
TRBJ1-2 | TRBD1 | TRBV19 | CASSTNRGPYGYTF
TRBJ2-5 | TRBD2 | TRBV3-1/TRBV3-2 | CASSQRLAGGETQYF
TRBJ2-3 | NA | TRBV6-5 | CASSWEMGDTQYF
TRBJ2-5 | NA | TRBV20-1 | CSGRYQETQYF
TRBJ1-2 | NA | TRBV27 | CASSLSAGYGYTF
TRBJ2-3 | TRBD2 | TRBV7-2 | CASRSGLAGATDTQYF
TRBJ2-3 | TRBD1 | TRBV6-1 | CASSEGGQGGDTQYF
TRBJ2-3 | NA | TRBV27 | CASSFMDRETQYF
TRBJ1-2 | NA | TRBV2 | CASSEVRSSYGYTF
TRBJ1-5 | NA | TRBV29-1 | CSVVEAKGNQPQHF